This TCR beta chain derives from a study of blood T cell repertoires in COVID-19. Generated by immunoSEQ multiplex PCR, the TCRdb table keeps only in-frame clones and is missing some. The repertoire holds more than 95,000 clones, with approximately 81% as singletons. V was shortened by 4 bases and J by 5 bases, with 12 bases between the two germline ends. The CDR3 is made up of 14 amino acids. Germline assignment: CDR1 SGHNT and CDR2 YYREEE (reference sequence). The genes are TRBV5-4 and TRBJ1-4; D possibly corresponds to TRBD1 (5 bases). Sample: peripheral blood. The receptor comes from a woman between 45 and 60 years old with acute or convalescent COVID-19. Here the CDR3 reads CASSRGDVNEKLFF. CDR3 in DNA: TGTGCCAGCAGCCGGGGGGATGTAAATGAAAAACTGTTTTTT. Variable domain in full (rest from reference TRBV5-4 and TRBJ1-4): ETGVTQSPTHLIKTRGQQVTLRCSSQSGHNTVSWYQQALGQGPQFIFQYYREEENGRGNFPPRFSGLQFPNYSSELNVNALELDDSALYLCASSRGDVNEKLFFGSGTQLSVL.